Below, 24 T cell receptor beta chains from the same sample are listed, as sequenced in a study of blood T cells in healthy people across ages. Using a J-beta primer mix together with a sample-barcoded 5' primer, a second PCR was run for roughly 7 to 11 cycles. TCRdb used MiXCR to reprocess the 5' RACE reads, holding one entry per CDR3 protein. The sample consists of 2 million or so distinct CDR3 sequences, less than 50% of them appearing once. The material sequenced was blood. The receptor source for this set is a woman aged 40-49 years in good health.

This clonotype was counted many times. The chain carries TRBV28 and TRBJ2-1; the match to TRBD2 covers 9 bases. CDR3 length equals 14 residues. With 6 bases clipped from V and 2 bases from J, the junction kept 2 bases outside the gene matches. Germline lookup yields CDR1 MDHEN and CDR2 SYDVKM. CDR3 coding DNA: TGTGCCAGCAGCCGCGGGGGGGCCTACAATGAGCAGTTCTTC. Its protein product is CASSRGGAYNEQFF.

This CDR3 reads CASSFRLEGKSSGANVLTF. CDR3 coding DNA: TGTGCCAGCAGTTTCAGGTTGGAGGGAAAGAGCTCTGGGGCCAACGTCCTGACTTTC. The chain links TRBV28 to TRBJ2-6, with a tentative D call TRBD2 (6 bases). The CDR3 consists of 19 residues. The ends were cut back, 3 bases at V and 0 bases at J, with 18 bases in the middle. The germline V gene encodes CDR1 MDHEN and CDR2 SYDVKM. Together with reference TRBV28 and TRBJ2-6, the CDR3 gives the full variable domain: DVKVTQSSRYLVKRTGEKVFLECVQDMDHENMFWYRQDPGLGLRLIYFSYDVKMKEKGDIPEGYSVSREKKERFSLILESASTNQTSMYLCASSFRLEGKSSGANVLTFGAGSRLTVL.

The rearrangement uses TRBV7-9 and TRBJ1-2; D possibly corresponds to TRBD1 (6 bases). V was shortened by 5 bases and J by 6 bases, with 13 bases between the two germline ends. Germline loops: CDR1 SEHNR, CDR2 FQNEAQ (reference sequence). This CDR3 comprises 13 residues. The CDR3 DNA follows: TGTGCCAGCAGCGTACCAGGGGAGGATGGCTACACCTTC. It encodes CASSVPGEDGYTF.

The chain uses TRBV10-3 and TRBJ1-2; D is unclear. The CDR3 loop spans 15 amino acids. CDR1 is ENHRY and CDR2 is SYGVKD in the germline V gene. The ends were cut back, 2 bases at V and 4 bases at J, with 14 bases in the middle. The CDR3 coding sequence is TGTGCCATCAGTGAGGCCGGCGGTTCTATCTATGGCTACACCTTC. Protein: CAISEAGGSIYGYTF.

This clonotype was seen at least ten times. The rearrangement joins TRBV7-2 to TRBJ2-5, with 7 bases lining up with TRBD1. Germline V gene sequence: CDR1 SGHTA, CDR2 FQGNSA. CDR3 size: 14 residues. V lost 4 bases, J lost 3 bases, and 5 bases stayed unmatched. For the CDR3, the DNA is TGTGCCAGCAGCTCTACAGGGGAGAAAGAGACCCAGTACTTC. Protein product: CASSSTGEKETQYF.

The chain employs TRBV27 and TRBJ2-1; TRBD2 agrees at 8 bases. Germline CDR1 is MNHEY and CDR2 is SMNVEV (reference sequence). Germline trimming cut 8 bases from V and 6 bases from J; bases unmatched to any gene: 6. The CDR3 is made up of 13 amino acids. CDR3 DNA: TGTGCCAGCCATAGCGGGGTTAGCAATGAGCAGTTCTTC. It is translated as CASHSGVSNEQFF.

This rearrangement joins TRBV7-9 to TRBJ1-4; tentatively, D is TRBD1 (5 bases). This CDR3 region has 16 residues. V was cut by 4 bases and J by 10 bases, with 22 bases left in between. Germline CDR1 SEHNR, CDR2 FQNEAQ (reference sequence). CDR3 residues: CASSSASGAADVKLFF. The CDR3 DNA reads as TGTGCCAGCAGCTCCGCCTCCGGGGCGGCTGACGTAAAACTGTTTTTT.

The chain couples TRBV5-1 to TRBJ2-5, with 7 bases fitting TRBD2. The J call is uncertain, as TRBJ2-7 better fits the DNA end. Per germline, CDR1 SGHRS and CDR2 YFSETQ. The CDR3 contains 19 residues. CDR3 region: CASSLGSGLVPVGSDEQYF. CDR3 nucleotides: TGCGCCAGCAGCCTAGGGTCCGGACTAGTCCCTGTGGGGTCGGACGAGCAGTACTTC.

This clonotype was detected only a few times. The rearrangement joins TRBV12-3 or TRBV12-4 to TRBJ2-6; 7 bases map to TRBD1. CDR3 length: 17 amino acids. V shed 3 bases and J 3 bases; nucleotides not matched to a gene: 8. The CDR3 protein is CASSLWGRGRGANVLTF. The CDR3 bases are TGTGCCAGCAGTTTGTGGGGAAGGGGGCGTGGGGCCAACGTCCTGACTTTC.

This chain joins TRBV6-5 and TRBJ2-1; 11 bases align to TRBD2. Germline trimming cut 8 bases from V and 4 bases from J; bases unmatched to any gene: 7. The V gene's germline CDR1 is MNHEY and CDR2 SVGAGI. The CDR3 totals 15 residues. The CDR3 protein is CASSLAGEWYNEQFF. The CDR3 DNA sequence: TGTGCCAGCTCACTAGCGGGGGAATGGTACAATGAGCAGTTCTTC.

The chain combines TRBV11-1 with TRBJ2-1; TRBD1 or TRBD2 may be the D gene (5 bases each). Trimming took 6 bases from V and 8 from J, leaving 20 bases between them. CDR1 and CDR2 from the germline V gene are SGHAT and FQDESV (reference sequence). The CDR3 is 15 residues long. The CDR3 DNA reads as TGTGCCAGCAGTCCCGCCGGGACCCGCGCCGATGAGCAGTTCTTC. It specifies CASSPAGTRADEQFF.

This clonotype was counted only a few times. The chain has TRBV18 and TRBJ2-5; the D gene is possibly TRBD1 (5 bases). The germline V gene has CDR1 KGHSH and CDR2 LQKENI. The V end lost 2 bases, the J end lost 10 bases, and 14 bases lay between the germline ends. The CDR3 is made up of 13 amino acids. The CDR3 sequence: CASSPGHVEFQYF. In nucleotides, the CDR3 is TGTGCCAGCTCACCAGGACACGTTGAATTCCAGTACTTC.

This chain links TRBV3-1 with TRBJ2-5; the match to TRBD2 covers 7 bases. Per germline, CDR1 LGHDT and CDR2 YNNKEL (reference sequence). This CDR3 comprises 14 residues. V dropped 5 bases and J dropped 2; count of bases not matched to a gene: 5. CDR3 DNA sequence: TGTGCCAGCAGCTCTAGGGGACTACAAGAGACCCAGTACTTC. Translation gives CASSSRGLQETQYF.

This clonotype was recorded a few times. CDR3 loop: CSARDAQRLSSGANVLTF. The CDR3 DNA reads as TGCAGTGCTAGAGACGCACAGAGACTTAGCTCTGGGGCCAACGTCCTGACTTTC. The chain is built from TRBV20-1 and TRBJ2-6, with D uncertain. The germline V and J ends were trimmed by 0 bases and 0 bases, with 15 bases remaining between them. There are 18 residues in the CDR3. Germline CDR1 and CDR2: DFQATT and SNEGSKA (reference sequence).

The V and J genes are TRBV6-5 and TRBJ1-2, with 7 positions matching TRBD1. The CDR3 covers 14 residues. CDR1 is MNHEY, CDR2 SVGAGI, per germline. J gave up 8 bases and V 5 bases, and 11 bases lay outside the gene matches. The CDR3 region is CASSKTLQGNGYTF. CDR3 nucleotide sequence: TGTGCCAGCAGTAAGACCCTACAGGGGAACGGCTACACCTTC.

CDR3 residues: CASILRVNGYTF. DNA of the CDR3: TGTGCCAGTATCCTCCGGGTTAATGGCTACACCTTC. The chain combines TRBV19 with TRBJ1-2; D is unclear. V was clipped by 7 bases and J by 6 bases, with 12 bases between them. The CDR3 has 12 amino acids. The germline V gene has CDR1 LNHDA and CDR2 SQIVND (reference sequence).

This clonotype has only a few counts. The CDR3 spells CASSLLGGKDTQYF. CDR3 nucleotides: TGTGCCAGCAGTTTATTAGGGGGAAAAGATACGCAGTATTTT. The chain links TRBV12-3 or TRBV12-4 to TRBJ2-3, with D perhaps TRBD1 (6 bases). V was trimmed by 2 bases and J by 5 bases, leaving 11 bases between them. CDR3 length: 14 amino acids.

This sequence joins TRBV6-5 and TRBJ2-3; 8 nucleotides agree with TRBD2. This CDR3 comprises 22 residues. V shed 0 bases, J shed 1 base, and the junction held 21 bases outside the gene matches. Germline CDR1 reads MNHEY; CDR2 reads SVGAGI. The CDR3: CASSYSFSLTGGGLRGTDTQYF. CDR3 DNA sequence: TGTGCCAGCAGTTACTCGTTCTCGCTTACGGGCGGGGGGTTACGAGGCACAGATACGCAGTATTTT.

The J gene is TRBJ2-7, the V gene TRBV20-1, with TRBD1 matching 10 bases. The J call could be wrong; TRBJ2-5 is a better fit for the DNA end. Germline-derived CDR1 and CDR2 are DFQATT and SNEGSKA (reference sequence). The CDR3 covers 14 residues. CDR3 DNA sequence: TGCAGTGCCGAGGTGGGACAGGGGCAAGAGACCCAGTACTTC. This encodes CSAEVGQGQETQYF.

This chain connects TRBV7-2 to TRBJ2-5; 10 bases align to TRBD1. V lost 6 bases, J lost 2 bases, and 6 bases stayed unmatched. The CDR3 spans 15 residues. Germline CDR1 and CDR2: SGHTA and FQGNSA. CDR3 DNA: TGTGCCAGCAGACCCCCGGGACAGGGGCAAGAGACCCAGTACTTC. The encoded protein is CASRPPGQGQETQYF.

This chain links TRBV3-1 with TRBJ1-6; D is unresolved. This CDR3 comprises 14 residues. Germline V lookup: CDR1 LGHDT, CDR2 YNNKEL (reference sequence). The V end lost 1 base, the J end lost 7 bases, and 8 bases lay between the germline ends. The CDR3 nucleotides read TGTGCCAGCAGCCAAGCGCAGGAGAATTCACCCCTCCACTTT. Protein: CASSQAQENSPLHF.

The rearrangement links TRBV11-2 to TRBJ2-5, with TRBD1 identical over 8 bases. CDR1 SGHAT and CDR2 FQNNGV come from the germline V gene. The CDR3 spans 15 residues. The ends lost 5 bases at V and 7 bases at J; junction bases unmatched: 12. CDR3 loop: CASSIRQGPQRTQYF. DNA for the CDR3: TGTGCCAGCAGCATCCGACAGGGGCCCCAACGGACCCAGTACTTC.

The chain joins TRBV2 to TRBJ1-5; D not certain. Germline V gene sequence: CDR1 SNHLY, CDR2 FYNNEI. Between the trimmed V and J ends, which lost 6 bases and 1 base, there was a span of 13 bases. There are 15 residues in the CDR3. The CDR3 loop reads CASRPHIGSNQPQHF. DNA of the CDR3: TGTGCCAGCAGGCCCCATATAGGGAGCAATCAGCCCCAGCATTTT.

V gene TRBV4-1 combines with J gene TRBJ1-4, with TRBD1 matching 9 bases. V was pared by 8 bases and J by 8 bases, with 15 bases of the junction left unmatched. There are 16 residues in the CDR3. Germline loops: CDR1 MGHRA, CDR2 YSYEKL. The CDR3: CASRPDRGIDREKLFF. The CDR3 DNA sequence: TGCGCCAGCCGCCCGGACAGGGGAATTGATCGGGAAAAACTGTTTTTT.